Presented here are 10 T cell receptor beta chains from one specimen sequenced in a study of tumor and adjacent non-tumor tissue in lung cancer. A modified ARM-PCR protocol with three rounds of nested PCR amplified TCRbeta. Via MiXCR, TCRdb re-called the multiplex PCR reads, giving one row per CDR3 protein. The repertoire includes tens of thousands of distinct CDR3 sequences, around 82% of them detected once, and around 43% sits in the top ten. No cell sorting was done before RNA was extracted from the tissue. This non-tumor lung sample came from over 3 cm beyond the tumor edge. The sample taken for sequencing was distant non-tumor lung tissue. These receptor sequences come from a man aged 55 to 70 with non-small cell lung cancer.

The chain is built from TRBV11-1 and TRBJ2-3, with 7 bases identical to TRBD1. CDR1 SGHAT and CDR2 FQDESV come from the germline V gene (reference sequence). This CDR3 contains 15 residues. The ends lost 10 bases at V and 2 bases at J; junction bases unmatched: 12. The DNA for the CDR3 is TGTGCCACCAGTCCCGAGACAGGGCTCACAGATACGCAGTATTTT. Its protein is CATSPETGLTDTQYF.

Worth noting for this clonotype: This sequence may be a read error, since a much larger clone differs from it by one base. The V gene is TRBV24-1, the J gene TRBJ2-7; 8 bases align to TRBD1. CDR1 and CDR2 from the germline V gene are KGHDR and SFDVKD. This CDR3 region has 13 residues. The V segment lost 0 bases and the J segment 12 bases; nucleotides outside the gene matches: 6. The CDR3, as DNA: TGTGCCACCAGTGATTTGCAGGGACAGGTGCTGTACTTC. Protein product: CATSDLQGQVLYF.

Details on this clonotype: A read error may be the cause here, since a much bigger clone is one base away. V is TRBV30 and J is TRBJ2-1; 12 bases are a match to TRBD2. V gave up 8 bases and J gave up 9 bases; unmatched junction bases: 11. Germline V gene data show CDR1 as GTSNPN and CDR2 as SVGIG (reference sequence). There are 14 residues in the CDR3. The CDR3 region is CAPIDLAGGGEQFF. In DNA form, the CDR3 reads TGTGCCCCGATCGACCTAGCGGGGGGGGGTGAGCAGTTCTTC.

This clonotype came up once. The chain uses TRBV29-1 and TRBJ2-7, with D possibly being TRBD2 (6 bases). CDR1 is SQVTM, CDR2 ANQGSEA, per germline. The CDR3 spans 12 residues. V was pared by 3 bases and J by 7 bases, with 13 bases between. The CDR3 region is CSVDGGKYEQYF. The CDR3 bases are TGCAGCGTTGATGGAGGGAAGTATGAGCAGTACTTC.

Details on this clonotype: No conserved phenylalanine or tryptophan ends this CDR3, so it is likely a read error. This chain connects TRBV6-2 or TRBV6-3 to TRBJ2-1; D remains ambiguous. Germline loops: CDR1 MNHEY, CDR2 SVGEGT. This CDR3 is built from 17 residues. The CDR3 DNA reads TGTGCCAGCGGTTACAATATACGCGAGAGTTTCCCCCCTGAGCAGTTCCTC. Translated, it gives CASGYNIRESFPPEQFL.

In this sample, this clonotype turned up many times. The V and J genes are TRBV14 and TRBJ2-7; 9 bases are a match to TRBD2. This CDR3 is built from 15 residues. J was trimmed by 2 bases and V by 4 bases; bases with no gene match: 6. The germline CDR1 and CDR2 sequences are SGHDN and FVKESK. DNA of the CDR3: TGTGCCAGCAGCCTCATAGCGGGAGCCACCTACGAGCAGTACTTC. Its translation is CASSLIAGATYEQYF.

As concerns this clonotype: No conserved phenylalanine or tryptophan is present at the end of the CDR3, so a read error is the likely explanation. The J gene is TRBJ1-2, the V gene TRBV28; 7 bases map to TRBD1. The CDR3 loop spans 14 amino acids. Per germline, CDR1 MDHEN and CDR2 SYDVKM. As DNA, the CDR3 is TGTGCCAGGAGTTTAGCGACAGGGTCTTATGGCTACACCTCC. It is translated as CARSLATGSYGYTS.

In the case of this clonotype: A junction boundary mismatches the germline segment, possibly from a read error. The chain carries TRBV29-1 and TRBJ1-5; D uncertain. The germline CDR1 and CDR2 sequences are SQVTM and ANQGSEA. The length of the CDR3 is 13 residues. The CDR3 region has the DNA TGCAGTGTTGAAGTGGGTAGCAATCAGCCCCTGCATTTT. Translated, it gives CSVEVGSNQPLHF.

As concerns this clonotype: Given a much more abundant clone one base away, this may be a read error. This chain links TRBV6-4 with TRBJ2-3, with 8 bases matching TRBD1. Trimming at V came to 4 bases and at J to 6 bases, leaving 18 bases not matched to a gene. This CDR3 has 18 amino acids. From germline, CDR1 is MRHNA and CDR2 SNTAGT. The CDR3 here is CASSAPDRDRIDVDTQYF. CDR3 sequence (DNA): TGTGCCAGCAGTGCCCCGGATAGGGACAGGATAGATGTGGATACGCAGTATTTT.

The V gene is TRBV6-6, the J gene TRBJ2-4, with D uncertain. The ends were cut back, 7 bases at V and 6 bases at J, with 19 bases in the middle. Germline-derived CDR1 and CDR2 are MNHNY and SVGAGI (reference sequence). The CDR3 extends over 15 amino acids. The CDR3 bases are TGTGCCAGCAATATTGCCCGAACTGTGAGAAACATTCAGTACTTC. Its protein is CASNIARTVRNIQYF.